Detailed here is one T cell receptor beta chain. Germline lookup yields CDR1 SGHAT and CDR2 FQDESV (reference sequence). The V end was cut by 1 base, the J end by 5 bases, with 10 bases between. This CDR3 contains 14 residues. For CDR3 and TCR beta VDJ profiling, genomic DNA was the template used. Using its own MiXCR run on the reads, TCRdb lists one record per CDR3 protein. Of under 200,000 distinct CDR3 sequences listed, less than 50% are singletons. This record comes from a study of CD8+CD57+ T cells in acquired aplastic anemia. Across the whole study: The mean DNA yield obtained from sorted CD4+ and CD8+ cells came to 3.2 ug.

The patients chosen for sequencing had shown expansion of CD8+CD57+ cells (detected by flow cytometry). The V gene is TRBV11-1, the J gene TRBJ2-3, with a tentative D call TRBD2 (7 bases). This sequence was found in a human donor with aplastic anemia. Sequencing was done on a sample of sorted CD4+, CD8+, or CD8+CD57+ T cells (not recorded which) from PBMCs. DNA of the CDR3: TGTGCCAGCAGCTTAGGGGGGGGCGGAGATACGCAGTATTTT. Residues: CASSLGGGGDTQYF.